A single sample gave rise to the 4 T cell receptor beta chains below, sequenced in a study of breast tumors, draining lymph nodes, adjacent tissues. Axillary draining lymph nodes of breast cancer patients supplied the node samples. Each CDR3 protein is one row after TCRdb ran MiXCR on the multiplex PCR reads. This sample has 85,000 to 130,000 distinct CDR3 sequences, with around 20% found just once. The material sequenced was axillary lymph node tissue. The receptor set was obtained from a female donor with breast cancer. Some clones in this sample may be carry-over from other donors' samples.

In its sample, this clonotype was seen a few times. The chain joins TRBV9 to TRBJ1-5, with D maybe TRBD1 (5 bases). The V end was cut by 4 bases, the J end by 4 bases, with 12 bases between. Germline CDR1 is SGDLS and CDR2 is YYNGEE. The CDR3 consists of 14 residues. DNA for the CDR3: TGTGCCAGCAGCAGGGGAGGGGAAAATCAGCCCCAGCATTTT. Its protein is CASSRGGENQPQHF. The entire variable domain, with the rest obtained from reference TRBV9 and TRBJ1-5, is as follows: DSGVTQTPKHLITATGQRVTLRCSPRSGDLSVYWYQQSLDQGLQFLIQYYNGEERAKGNILERFSAQQFPDLHSELNLSSLELGDSALYFCASSRGGENQPQHFGDGTRLSIL.

This clonotype was counted many times. The gene calls are TRBV12-3 or TRBV12-4 and TRBJ2-7; the match to TRBD2 covers 9 bases. V was pared by 6 bases and J by 1 base, with 10 bases of the junction left unmatched. This CDR3 comprises 16 residues. The DNA of the CDR3 is TGTGCCAGCAGCCCTGTGGGCGGGGGGGGGTCCTACGAGCAGTACTTC. This sequence encodes CASSPVGGGGSYEQYF.

This rearrangement joins TRBV27 to TRBJ2-1; D possibly corresponds to TRBD2 (6 bases). In germline, CDR1 is MNHEY, CDR2 SMNVEV (reference sequence). V lost 6 bases to trimming and J lost 4 bases, with 22 bases between them. The CDR3 is 17 amino acids. CDR3 in amino acids: CASRDEGLPIGYNEQFF. The CDR3 nucleotides are TGTGCCAGCAGGGATGAGGGACTCCCAATTGGGTACAATGAGCAGTTCTTC.

This clonotype was observed many times. V gene TRBV5-6 combines with J gene TRBJ2-1, with D possibly TRBD2 on 6 matching bases. The CDR3 covers 15 residues. CDR1 and CDR2 from the germline V gene are SGHDT and YYEEEE. Deletions cut 0 bases from V and 7 bases from J, with 14 bases between. The CDR3 DNA is TGTGCCAGCAGCTTGGTGGCGGGATGGGGGAATGAGCAGTTCTTC. It specifies CASSLVAGWGNEQFF.